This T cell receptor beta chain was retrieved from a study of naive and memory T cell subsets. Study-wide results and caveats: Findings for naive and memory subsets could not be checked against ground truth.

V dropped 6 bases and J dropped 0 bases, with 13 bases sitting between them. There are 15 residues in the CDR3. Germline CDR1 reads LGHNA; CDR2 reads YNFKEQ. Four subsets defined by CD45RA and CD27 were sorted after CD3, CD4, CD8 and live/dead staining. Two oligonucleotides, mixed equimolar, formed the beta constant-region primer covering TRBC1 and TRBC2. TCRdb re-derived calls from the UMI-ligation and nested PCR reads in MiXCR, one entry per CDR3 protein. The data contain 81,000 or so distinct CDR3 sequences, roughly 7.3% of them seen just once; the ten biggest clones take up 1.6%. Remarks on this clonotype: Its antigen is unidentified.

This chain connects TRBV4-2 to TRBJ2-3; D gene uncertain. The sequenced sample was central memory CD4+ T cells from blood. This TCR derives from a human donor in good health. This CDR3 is CASRQDGPSTDTQYF. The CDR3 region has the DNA TGTGCCAGCAGGCAGGACGGCCCTAGCACAGATACGCAGTATTTT.